These 31 T cell receptor beta chains share one sample of origin, sequenced in a study of T cell responses to AZD1222 COVID-19 vaccine. TCRdb's table, derived via immunoSEQ multiplex PCR, lists solely in-frame clones and lacks some. The sample gives about 99,000 clones, just over 90% of which show up once; about 13% is in the top ten. The sample here was peripheral blood, taken on day 0 of AZD1222 vaccination. Receptor source: an adult in good health.

This sequence joins TRBV5-1 and TRBJ1-1; D ambiguous. The length of the CDR3 is 14 residues. Trimming took off 0 bases at V and 8 bases at J, with 14 bases between the two ends. CDR1 and CDR2 (germline): SGHRS, YFSETQ. The CDR3 protein is CASSLVVSHNEAFF. As DNA, the CDR3 is TGCGCCAGCAGCTTGGTGGTGAGCCACAACGAAGCTTTCTTT.

This chain links TRBV10-3 with TRBJ1-6, with 11 bases identical to TRBD1. The CDR3 covers 15 residues. Unmatched junction bases numbered 5, after V lost 6 bases and J lost 7 bases. Germline lookup yields CDR1 ENHRY and CDR2 SYGVKD. The CDR3 loop reads CAISPDRGQNSPLHF. CDR3 coding DNA: TGTGCCATCAGCCCGGACAGGGGGCAGAATTCACCCCTCCACTTT.

V usage is TRBV4-1 and J usage is TRBJ2-1, with 13 bases that match TRBD2. Germline assignment: CDR1 MGHRA and CDR2 YSYEKL. CDR3 size: 17 residues. The junction had 9 bases not matched to a gene; V was cut back by 4 bases and J by 6 bases. The CDR3 loop is CASSLGLAGEVGNEQFF. The CDR3 nucleotides read TGCGCCAGCAGCCTCGGACTAGCGGGAGAGGTGGGCAATGAGCAGTTCTTC.

This clone was recorded a few times. V and J are TRBV7-9 and TRBJ2-4, with TRBD1 matching 7 bases. V shed 5 bases and J 0 bases; nucleotides not matched to a gene: 7. The CDR3 totals 16 residues. Per germline, CDR1 SEHNR and CDR2 FQNEAQ (reference sequence). The CDR3 bases are TGTGCCAGCAGCCCTCCGCAGGGGGAAGCCAAAAACATTCAGTACTTC. This translates into CASSPPQGEAKNIQYF.

CDR3 sequence (DNA): TGTGCCATCCACCCACAGGAGGGGACCTATGGCTACACCTTC. This gives the protein CAIHPQEGTYGYTF. This chain links TRBV10-3 with TRBJ1-2; tentative D call: TRBD1 (5 bases). V lost 8 bases, J lost 4 bases, and 17 bases lay in between. The germline V gene encodes CDR1 ENHRY and CDR2 SYGVKD. The CDR3 totals 14 residues.

The rearrangement joins TRBV28 to TRBJ1-2; 8 nucleotides match TRBD1. Germline V gives CDR1 MDHEN, CDR2 SYDVKM. V was clipped by 5 bases and J by 6 bases; unmatched bases: 14. This CDR3 has 16 amino acids. The CDR3 protein is CASSTPQGARRDGYTF. The CDR3 nucleotides are TGTGCCAGCAGTACCCCCCAGGGGGCGCGCCGCGATGGCTACACCTTC.

This sequence joins TRBV5-8 and TRBJ2-3; either TRBD1 or TRBD2 may fit D (5 bases each). The CDR3 totals 15 residues. V was cut by 2 bases and J by 5 bases, with 15 bases left in between. Per the germline V gene, CDR1 is SGHTS and CDR2 is YDEGEE. The CDR3 DNA sequence: TGTGCCAGCAGCTTACCCATGGGGGTGGTAGATACGCAGTATTTT. It codes for CASSLPMGVVDTQYF.

The chain is built from TRBV3-1 (or the pseudogene TRBV3-2) and TRBJ1-1; tentative D call: TRBD1 (5 bases). This CDR3 region has 16 residues. Germline loops: CDR1 LGHDT, CDR2 YNNKEL (reference sequence). Trimming shortened V by 0 bases and J by 0 bases, and 11 bases separated the two germline ends. CDR3: CASSQDRGRLNTEAFF. CDR3 DNA sequence: TGTGCCAGCAGCCAAGATCGGGGGAGGTTGAACACTGAAGCTTTCTTT.

The CDR3 sequence is CASSISGQLGEQYF. The CDR3 nucleotides are TGTGCCAGTAGTATATCGGGACAGTTGGGTGAGCAGTACTTC. The chain couples TRBV19 to TRBJ2-7, with 7 bases fitting TRBD1. The CDR3 contains 14 residues. Unmatched junction bases numbered 8, after V lost 2 bases and J lost 7 bases. The germline CDR1 and CDR2 sequences are LNHDA and SQIVND (reference sequence). Drawing the rest from reference TRBV19 and TRBJ2-7, the complete variable domain is DGGITQSPKYLFRKEGQNVTLSCEQNLNHDAMYWYRQDPGQGLRLIYYSQIVNDFQKGDIAEGYSVSREKKESFPLTVTSAQKNPTAFYLCASSISGQLGEQYFGPGTRLTVT.

The chain recombines TRBV28 with TRBJ2-5; 10 bases fit TRBD2. The CDR3 has 17 residues. Germline CDR1 MDHEN, CDR2 SYDVKM. The trim removed 2 bases at V and 1 base at J, leaving 7 bases unmatched. The CDR3 here is CASSLRHSGRFQETQYF. In nucleotides, the CDR3 is TGTGCCAGCAGTTTACGCCATAGCGGGAGGTTCCAAGAGACCCAGTACTTC.

The rearrangement joins TRBV5-4 to TRBJ2-3; D may be TRBD2 (5 bases). The CDR3 runs to 16 residues. Germline lookup yields CDR1 SGHNT and CDR2 YYREEE (reference sequence). The ends were cut back, 4 bases at V and 2 bases at J, with 17 bases in the middle. The CDR3 reads CASSPWTDLATDTQYF. The DNA for the CDR3 is TGTGCCAGCAGCCCCTGGACTGACTTAGCCACAGATACGCAGTATTTT.

The chain couples TRBV12-5 to TRBJ2-7; D tentatively fits TRBD1 or TRBD2 (7 bases each). With 5 bases removed from V and 6 bases from J, the gap between germline ends came to 17 bases. The CDR3 contains 14 residues. Per germline, CDR1 LGHNT and CDR2 FRNRAP. CDR3: CASGTQGGAVEQYF. The CDR3 region has the DNA TGTGCTAGTGGTACCCAGGGGGGGGCTGTCGAGCAGTACTTC.

The chain uses TRBV2 and TRBJ1-1; D remains ambiguous. The length of the CDR3 is 12 residues. Trimming left V 5 bases short and J 12 bases short, with 16 bases between. Per the germline V gene, CDR1 is SNHLY and CDR2 is FYNNEI. CDR3: CASSLSPGSSFF. The CDR3 DNA reads as TGTGCCAGCAGTCTTAGCCCAGGAAGCTCTTTCTTT.

The V gene is TRBV4-2, the J gene TRBJ2-1; perhaps TRBD2 as D (5 bases). The length of the CDR3 is 15 residues. The V and J ends lost 0 bases and 6 bases respectively, with 12 bases between them. From germline, CDR1 is LGHNA and CDR2 YNFKEQ. The CDR3 region has the DNA TGTGCCAGCAGCCAAGATAGAGCTAGCATCAATGAGCAGTTCTTC. It codes for CASSQDRASINEQFF.

The CDR3: CASSSRTANSYEQYF. The CDR3 DNA is TGTGCCAGCAGCTCCAGGACAGCTAACTCCTACGAGCAGTACTTC. The rearrangement joins TRBV5-5 to TRBJ2-7, with a weak D call TRBD1 (6 bases). From germline, CDR1 is SGHKS and CDR2 YYEKEE (reference sequence). The CDR3 is 15 residues long. V gave up 3 bases and J gave up 0 bases, with 13 bases separating them.

The genes are TRBV19 and TRBJ1-1; 11 bases map to TRBD1. The J segment lost 4 bases and the V segment lost 5 bases, leaving 3 bases of the junction unmatched. Germline V gene data show CDR1 as LNHDA and CDR2 as SQIVND (reference sequence). The CDR3 consists of 14 residues. The CDR3 DNA reads TGTGCCAGTAGTGGGGACAGGGGGATCACTGAAGCTTTCTTT. Translating it yields CASSGDRGITEAFF.

In regard to this clone: Other DNA sequences of this sample code for an identical CDR3. This chain connects TRBV18 to TRBJ2-5; D unresolved. The ends were cut back, 3 bases at V and 2 bases at J, with 7 bases in the middle. Germline V gives CDR1 KGHSH, CDR2 LQKENI. The length of the CDR3 is 13 residues. The CDR3 nucleotides are TGTGCCAGCTCACCCGGAGTACAAGAGACCCAGTACTTC. As protein: CASSPGVQETQYF.

The rearrangement uses TRBV2 and TRBJ2-1; 9 bases line up with TRBD1. J gave up 4 bases and V 2 bases, and 3 bases lay outside the gene matches. Per germline, CDR1 SNHLY and CDR2 FYNNEI. The CDR3 is 15 residues long. The CDR3 nucleotides are TGTGCCAGCAGTGAATTACAGGGGGCATACAATGAGCAGTTCTTC. Encoded protein: CASSELQGAYNEQFF.

The chain joins TRBV27 to TRBJ2-1, with 11 bases aligning to TRBD2. The V and J ends lost 8 bases and 7 bases, in that order; junction bases with no gene match: 4. The germline V gene encodes CDR1 MNHEY and CDR2 SMNVEV (reference sequence). There are 13 residues in the CDR3. In DNA form, the CDR3 reads TGTGCCAGCGTGGGACTAGCGGAAAATGAGCAGTTCTTC. This gives the protein CASVGLAENEQFF.

In regard to this clone: The junction differs from germline at one of its ends, possibly a read error. The J gene is TRBJ2-1, the V gene TRBV12-3 or TRBV12-4; D possibly corresponds to TRBD1 (5 bases). The CDR3 runs 12 residues. For the CDR3, the DNA is TGTGCCAGCAGTTCAACAGGATCCGTGCTAGTCTTC. Protein product: CASSSTGSVLVF.

As concerns this clone: This sample also contains other DNA sequences that code for the same CDR3. V gene TRBV20-1 combines with J gene TRBJ1-5; a weak D match, TRBD1 (6 bases). Looked up from germline, CDR1 is DFQATT and CDR2 is SNEGSKA (reference sequence). The CDR3 loop spans 13 amino acids. The V end was cut by 3 bases, the J end by 2 bases, with 8 bases between. The CDR3: CSASSGGNQPQHF. In DNA, the CDR3 is TGCAGTGCTAGTTCAGGGGGCAATCAGCCCCAGCATTTT.

The CDR3 DNA reads as TGTGCCAGCAGTTACGGGGACAGGGTAGCCTACGAGCAGTACTTC. As protein: CASSYGDRVAYEQYF. This chain links TRBV6-2 or TRBV6-3 with TRBJ2-7; TRBD1 agrees at 9 bases. The CDR3 sequence is 15 residues long. Germline values: CDR1 MNHEY, CDR2 SVGEGT. V was clipped by 2 bases and J by 2 bases; unmatched bases: 4.

This clone was detected only once. The chain carries TRBV7-6 and TRBJ2-1; D gene unclear. The CDR3 consists of 14 residues. V lost 5 bases, J lost 4 bases, and 12 bases lay in between. The germline V gene has CDR1 SGHVS and CDR2 FNYEAQ. The CDR3 sequence: CASSLGPEYNEQFF. Here the CDR3 DNA reads TGTGCCAGCAGCCTAGGGCCTGAGTACAATGAGCAGTTCTTC. The full variable domain, completed using reference TRBV7-6 and TRBJ2-1, is GAGVSQSPRYKVTKRGQDVALRCDPISGHVSLYWYRQALGQGPEFLTYFNYEAQQDKSGLPNDRFSAERPEGSISTLTIQRTEQRDSAMYRCASSLGPEYNEQFFGPGTRLTVL.

The genes are TRBV28 and TRBJ1-2; the D gene is possibly TRBD1 (5 bases). The length of the CDR3 is 16 residues. Germline CDR1 reads MDHEN; CDR2 reads SYDVKM. V was pared by 5 bases and J by 1 base, with 17 bases between. CDR3 amino acids: CASSLQGGPLNYGYTF. DNA of the CDR3: TGTGCCAGCAGTCTTCAGGGAGGGCCCCTTAACTATGGCTACACCTTC.

The V gene is TRBV5-1, the J gene TRBJ1-2; D gene uncertain. The CDR3 is 13 residues long. Germline V gene sequence: CDR1 SGHRS, CDR2 YFSETQ. V lost 1 base and J 4 bases, leaving 8 bases between the germline ends. CDR3 loop: CASSLSYSYGYTF. The CDR3, as DNA: TGCGCCAGCAGCTTGTCTTACAGCTATGGCTACACCTTC.

V and J are TRBV5-5 and TRBJ2-5, with D tentatively TRBD2 (5 bases). The CDR3 totals 14 residues. The V end lost 0 bases, the J end lost 3 bases, and 9 bases lay between the germline ends. CDR1 is SGHKS and CDR2 is YYEKEE in the germline V gene (reference sequence). Written as DNA, the CDR3 is TGTGCCAGCAGCTTGGATCCGGGGAAAGAGACCCAGTACTTC. Translated: CASSLDPGKETQYF.

CDR3 nucleotide sequence: TGTGCCAGCAGTCCCAGCCCTACACACGACGAGCAGTACTTC. Protein product: CASSPSPTHDEQYF. The chain employs TRBV27 and TRBJ2-7; D uncertain. V lost 5 bases to trimming and J lost 5 bases, with 16 bases between them. The CDR3 is 14 amino acids. Germline lookup yields CDR1 MNHEY and CDR2 SMNVEV (reference sequence).

The chain recombines TRBV10-1 with TRBJ1-5, with D uncertain. CDR3 length: 13 residues. The V end lost 3 bases, the J end lost 5 bases, and 8 bases lay between the germline ends. Germline V gene sequence: CDR1 WNHNN, CDR2 SYGVQD (reference sequence). CDR3 nucleotides: TGCGCCAGCAGTGATCGGGTGGATCAGCCCCAGCATTTT. This encodes CASSDRVDQPQHF.

CDR3 sequence (DNA): TGTGCCAGCAGCCAAGATTGGGTCAATTCACCCCTCCACTTT. It yields the protein CASSQDWVNSPLHF. The chain recombines TRBV3-1 (or the pseudogene TRBV3-2) with TRBJ1-6; D unresolved. Looked up from germline, CDR1 is LGHDT and CDR2 is YNNKEL (reference sequence). The CDR3 covers 14 residues. V lost 0 bases to trimming and J lost 7 bases, with 7 bases between them.

Only one count was recorded for this clone. This chain's CDR3 is CATSDFNHETGTDEQYF. As DNA, the CDR3 is TGTGCCACCAGTGATTTTAATCACGAAACTGGGACAGACGAGCAGTACTTC. The chain has TRBV24-1 and TRBJ2-7, with TRBD1 identical over 7 bases. Trimming took 1 base from V and 5 from J; bases not matched to a gene: 13. The length of the CDR3 is 17 residues. From germline, CDR1 is KGHDR and CDR2 SFDVKD.

The rearrangement uses TRBV3-1 (or the pseudogene TRBV3-2) and TRBJ1-2; tentatively, D is TRBD1 (5 bases). The CDR3 is 14 amino acids. In germline, CDR1 is LGHDT, CDR2 YNNKEL (reference sequence). Deletions cut 0 bases from V and 7 bases from J, with 12 bases between. The CDR3, as DNA: TGTGCCAGCAGCCAAGATTCCAGGGTGGGTGGCTACACCTTC. It specifies CASSQDSRVGGYTF.